Following are 32 T cell receptor beta chains from one sample sequenced in a study of circulating CD8 cells and anti-PD-1 response in melanoma. Sorting of live CD3+CD8+TCRalphabeta+ cells by PD-1 and/or TIGIT gave four subsets. The QIAseq Immune Repertoire TCR panel built the libraries from roughly 16 ng of total RNA. TCRdb ran MiXCR on the reads and lists one entry per CDR3 protein. The sample shows more than 550 distinct CDR3 sequences, about 7.3% of them seen only once. This sample comprised CD8+ T cells from PBMCs, obtained at baseline or after one month of anti-PD-1 therapy (not recorded which). The receptors shown here come from a human donor with melanoma.

By its share, this clonotype is large. J is TRBJ2-4 and V is TRBV5-8, with D perhaps assigned TRBD1 or TRBD2 (5 bases each). Germline values: CDR1 SGHTS, CDR2 YDEGEE. The CDR3 length is 14 residues. V was cut by 2 bases and J by 11 bases, with 17 bases left in between. For the CDR3, the DNA is TGTGCCAGCAGCTTACCGGGACCCCTATTCCTTCAGTACTTC. This translates into CASSLPGPLFLQYF.

By share, this clonotype counts as large. V gene TRBV23-1 combines with J gene TRBJ2-3; D unclear. TRBV23-1 is an ORF; its function is uncertain. Trimming shortened V by 4 bases and J by 0 bases, and 5 bases separated the two germline ends. This CDR3 is built from 13 residues. CDR3 DNA: TGCGCCAGCAGTCTCATAAGCACAGATACGCAGTATTTT. Translation gives CASSLISTDTQYF.

By share of the sample, this clonotype is medium-sized. The chain combines TRBV2 with TRBJ1-2; D gene uncertain. The CDR3 extends over 14 amino acids. In germline, CDR1 is SNHLY, CDR2 FYNNEI. Trimming pared 5 bases from V and 4 bases from J, leaving 14 bases between. CDR3 nucleotide sequence: TGTGCCAGCAGTACCTCCTCGTTTTTCTATGGCTACACCTTC. Its protein product is CASSTSSFFYGYTF.

This clonotype is large (0.1 to 1%). The chain recombines TRBV10-3 with TRBJ2-3; 11 bases align to TRBD2. Unmatched junction bases numbered 7, after V lost 2 bases and J lost 6 bases. Germline V gene data show CDR1 as ENHRY and CDR2 as SYGVKD. The CDR3 runs 16 residues. In DNA, the CDR3 is TGTGCCATCAGTGAGGGTCTAGCGGGGGGCCGCGATACGCAGTATTTT. Amino acid sequence: CAISEGLAGGRDTQYF.

By share of the sample, this clonotype is large. The rearrangement links TRBV4-1 to TRBJ2-7, with 10 bases matching TRBD2. The V segment lost 1 base and the J segment 2 bases; nucleotides outside the gene matches: 5. Germline V gene sequence: CDR1 MGHRA, CDR2 YSYEKL. The CDR3 runs 16 residues. As DNA, the CDR3 is TGCGCCAGCAGCCAAGTTCAACTAGCGGGAACCTACGAGCAGTACTTC. Translated, it gives CASSQVQLAGTYEQYF.

This clonotype is medium-sized (0.01 to 0.1%) by share. The rearrangement links TRBV2 to TRBJ2-7; tentative D call: TRBD2 (5 bases). The CDR3 loop spans 17 amino acids. Per the germline V gene, CDR1 is SNHLY and CDR2 is FYNNEI. With 1 base removed from V and 3 bases from J, the gap between germline ends came to 19 bases. For the CDR3, the DNA is TGTGCCAGCAGTGAAGGTTCGAGGTCTAGCCGTTTCTACGAGCAGTACTTC. Its protein product is CASSEGSRSSRFYEQYF.

This clonotype ranks as medium-sized. The V call is TRBV19, the J call TRBJ1-5; no definite D call. The CDR3 sequence is 10 residues long. The V gene lost 9 bases and the J gene lost 4 bases, with 4 bases spanning the gap. Germline CDR1 reads LNHDA; CDR2 reads SQIVND (reference sequence). This CDR3 is CASNNQPQHF. The CDR3 DNA follows: TGTGCCAGCAATAATCAGCCCCAGCATTTT. Full variable domain (missing parts from reference TRBV19 and TRBJ1-5): DGGITQSPKYLFRKEGQNVTLSCEQNLNHDAMYWYRQDPGQGLRLIYYSQIVNDFQKGDIAEGYSVSREKKESFPLTVTSAQKNPTAFYLCASNNQPQHFGDGTRLSIL.

Notes on this clonotype: A read error is likely here: a far larger clone is one base away. Here the CDR3 reads CDSSLQLGGREQYF. The CDR3 coding sequence is TGTGACAGCAGCTTACAGTTGGGGGGGCGGGAGCAGTACTTC. The genes are TRBV27 and TRBJ2-7, with D maybe TRBD2 (7 bases). CDR3 length: 14 amino acids. Germline V gives CDR1 MNHEY, CDR2 SMNVEV (reference sequence).

By sample fraction, this clonotype is medium-sized. One end of the junction varies from germline; a read error may be responsible. In nucleotides, the CDR3 is TGTGCCGGCAGCTCCCTTAATCAGCCCCAGCATTTT. Its protein product is CAGSSLNQPQHF. The chain employs TRBV5-6 and TRBJ1-5; D is unresolved. The V gene's germline CDR1 is SGHDT and CDR2 YYEEEE. This CDR3 region has 12 residues.

By share of the sample, this clonotype is medium-sized. CDR3 sequence (DNA): TGCAGTAGCACTGGGGTCAATGAGCAGTTCTTC. It encodes CSSTGVNEQFF. V usage is TRBV20-1 and J usage is TRBJ2-1; D is unclear. CDR3 length: 11 amino acids. V lost 8 bases, J lost 6 bases, and 11 bases lay in between. Looked up from germline, CDR1 is DFQATT and CDR2 is SNEGSKA (reference sequence).

This clonotype has only a few counts. Possible read error: a much larger clone is one base away. The CDR3 loop is CSALRGFGSNQPQHF. In DNA, the CDR3 is TGCAGTGCTCTACGGGGGTTCGGTAGCAATCAGCCCCAGCATTTT. The V and J genes are TRBV20-1 and TRBJ1-5; weak D call: TRBD1 (5 bases). Trimming took 5 bases from V and 0 from J, leaving 14 bases between them. The CDR3 runs 15 residues. Per the germline V gene, CDR1 is DFQATT and CDR2 is SNEGSKA (reference sequence).

In its sample, this clonotype ranks as large. The genes are TRBV25-1 and TRBJ2-7; D gene uncertain. Germline CDR1 and CDR2: MGHDK and SYGVNS. Trimming removed 3 bases at V and 4 bases at J, with 4 bases between. The CDR3 length is 11 residues. In nucleotides, the CDR3 is TGTGCCAGCAGTGATGGGTACGAGCAGTACTTC. It is translated as CASSDGYEQYF.

This clonotype is medium-sized by share. This rearrangement joins TRBV27 to TRBJ2-1; D unclear. This CDR3 region has 13 residues. Trimming cost V 5 bases and J 5 bases, with 10 bases left between them. Germline V lookup: CDR1 MNHEY, CDR2 SMNVEV (reference sequence). CDR3 protein: CASSPTRHNEQFF. The DNA of the CDR3 is TGTGCCAGCAGTCCCACACGGCACAATGAGCAGTTCTTC.

In its sample, this clonotype is large. The CDR3 protein is CASSFPGGTNNEQFF. The CDR3 DNA reads as TGTGCCAGCAGCTTCCCCGGGGGGACCAACAATGAGCAGTTCTTC. V and J are TRBV5-5 and TRBJ2-1; 7 bases align to TRBD2. The J segment lost 5 bases and the V segment lost 2 bases, leaving 7 bases of the junction unmatched. Germline CDR1 and CDR2: SGHKS and YYEKEE (reference sequence). CDR3 length equals 15 residues.

In this sample, this clonotype is large. The V call is TRBV3-1, the J call TRBJ2-7; unclear D gene. This CDR3 comprises 12 residues. The V end was cut by 10 bases, the J end by 0 bases, with 10 bases between. The V gene's germline CDR1 is LGHDT and CDR2 YNNKEL (reference sequence). The DNA of the CDR3 is TGTGCCACCTCGGACGGCTCCTACGAGCAGTACTTC. Its translation is CATSDGSYEQYF.

In its sample, this clonotype ranks as large. V is TRBV2 and J is TRBJ2-2; D is undetermined. CDR3 length: 14 residues. V lost 3 bases to trimming and J lost 2 bases, with 7 bases between them. Germline CDR1 is SNHLY and CDR2 is FYNNEI. The CDR3 DNA sequence: TGTGCCAGCAGTGATGGCCCAAACACCGGGGAGCTGTTTTTT. As protein: CASSDGPNTGELFF.

Relative to its sample, this clonotype is large. The rearrangement joins TRBV2 to TRBJ1-2; 7 nucleotides line up with TRBD1. With 4 bases clipped from V and 5 bases from J, the junction kept 22 bases outside the gene matches. CDR3 length: 19 residues. CDR1 is SNHLY and CDR2 is FYNNEI in the germline V gene. The CDR3 loop reads CASSGPGGGPEQPFYGYTF. The CDR3 DNA reads TGTGCCAGCAGTGGCCCTGGAGGGGGCCCGGAACAACCTTTTTATGGCTACACCTTC.

This clonotype has more than one count but fewer than ten. Since no conserved phenylalanine or tryptophan closes the CDR3, a read error is the likely cause. This chain joins TRBV2 and TRBJ2-3; D gene uncertain. Germline loops: CDR1 SNHLY, CDR2 FYNNEI. Deletions cut 4 bases from V and 4 bases from J, with 3 bases between. The CDR3 has 11 amino acids. The CDR3 nucleotides read TGTGCCAGCAGTGCGTCAGATACGCAGTATTCT. Translation: CASSASDTQYS.

In its sample, this clonotype ranks as medium-sized. This chain uses TRBV27 with TRBJ2-2; D gene unclear. Trimming took off 1 base at V and 7 bases at J, with 4 bases between the two ends. The CDR3 is 12 amino acids. Germline lookup yields CDR1 MNHEY and CDR2 SMNVEV (reference sequence). The CDR3 nucleotides are TGTGCCAGCAGTTTATGGGGCGGGGAGCTGTTTTTT. Its translation: CASSLWGGELFF.

In regard to this clonotype: A much larger clonotype is one base distant, so this may be a read error. The CDR3, as DNA: TGTGCCAGCAGACCACAGGCGGTCTATAGCTACACCTTC. Translation gives CASRPQAVYSYTF. The chain uses TRBV28 and TRBJ1-2; a weak D match, TRBD1 (5 bases). This CDR3 contains 13 residues. Germline V CDR1 and CDR2: MDHEN, SYDVKM.

This clonotype ranks as large (0.1 to 1%). V usage is TRBV5-6 and J usage is TRBJ2-1, with 10 bases fitting TRBD2. V shed 3 bases, J shed 15 bases, and the junction held 3 bases outside the gene matches. CDR1 SGHDT and CDR2 YYEEEE come from the germline V gene. The CDR3 loop spans 11 amino acids. The CDR3 sequence is CASSWSGGAFF. The CDR3 coding sequence is TGTGCCAGCAGCTGGAGCGGGGGGGCGTTCTTC.

This clonotype is judged medium-sized. The chain has TRBV27 and TRBJ1-2; D gene unclear. This CDR3 contains 14 residues. The V and J ends lost 8 bases and 3 bases respectively, with 16 bases between them. The germline gives CDR1 MNHEY, CDR2 SMNVEV (reference sequence). Written as DNA, the CDR3 is TGTGCCAGCGGACCCACGGGCACCTACTATGGCTACACCTTC. Translating gives CASGPTGTYYGYTF.

The genes are TRBV2 and TRBJ2-3; possibly TRBD1 or TRBD2 for D (6 bases each). Germline loops: CDR1 SNHLY, CDR2 FYNNEI. The CDR3 has 18 residues. Trimming took off 5 bases at V and 5 bases at J, with 26 bases between the two ends. The CDR3 is CASSWDRTGAAGLDTQYF. The CDR3 region has the DNA TGTGCCAGCAGTTGGGATCGGACGGGGGCAGCGGGCTTAGATACGCAGTATTTT.

By its share, this clonotype is medium-sized. This rearrangement joins TRBV12-3 or TRBV12-4 to TRBJ1-5; weak D call: TRBD1 (6 bases). The CDR3 has 14 amino acids. Trimming took 6 bases from V and 4 from J, leaving 13 bases between them. CDR3 region: CASSYRGPNQPQHF. In nucleotides, the CDR3 is TGTGCCAGCAGCTACCGGGGGCCGAATCAGCCCCAGCATTTT.

This clonotype is deemed medium-sized. V and J are TRBV19 and TRBJ2-2, with 8 bases aligning to TRBD1. The V segment lost 1 base and the J segment 6 bases; nucleotides outside the gene matches: 4. The germline gives CDR1 LNHDA, CDR2 SQIVND (reference sequence). The CDR3 extends over 15 amino acids. The CDR3 DNA reads as TGTGCCAGTAGTATAGTCAGGGGGCTGCCCGGGGAGCTGTTTTTT. It is translated as CASSIVRGLPGELFF.

This clonotype is labeled large (0.1 to 1%). V gene TRBV5-5 combines with J gene TRBJ2-1; a possible D gene is TRBD2 (7 bases). The CDR3 sequence is 14 residues long. V was pared by 4 bases and J by 5 bases, with 13 bases between. The germline V gene has CDR1 SGHKS and CDR2 YYEKEE (reference sequence). The CDR3 loop is CASSPGGPDNEQFF. In nucleotides, the CDR3 is TGTGCCAGCAGCCCCGGGGGGCCGGACAATGAGCAGTTCTTC.

This clonotype is termed large (0.1 to 1%). The J gene is TRBJ1-5, the V gene TRBV25-1, with D maybe TRBD1 (5 bases). The germline V and J ends were trimmed by 6 bases and 4 bases, with 13 bases remaining between them. Germline loops: CDR1 MGHDK, CDR2 SYGVNS. The CDR3 is 14 amino acids. The CDR3 bases are TGTGCCAGCAGGAGGGACGGCGAGAATCAGCCCCAGCATTTT. Protein: CASRRDGENQPQHF.

This clonotype counts as large. The chain has TRBV2 and TRBJ1-2; D remains unclear. Trimming took 4 bases from V and 8 from J, leaving 29 bases between them. Germline values: CDR1 SNHLY, CDR2 FYNNEI. The CDR3 has 18 residues. The chain's CDR3 is CASSGYSRREPLEIGYTF. CDR3 DNA sequence: TGTGCCAGCAGTGGATACTCTAGGAGGGAGCCCTTGGAGATCGGCTACACCTTC.

This clonotype was counted between two and nine times. It is likely a read error: a sequence one base away is far more abundant. The chain combines TRBV11-3 with TRBJ1-1; the match to TRBD1 covers 7 bases. The CDR3 covers 17 residues. Germline V CDR1 and CDR2: SGHNT, YENEEA. The CDR3 coding sequence is TGTGCCAGCAGCTTCTTGCGACAGGGAAGCATGAACATTGAAGCTTTCTTT. It is translated as CASSFLRQGSMNIEAFF. The whole variable domain, filled in from reference TRBV11-3 and TRBJ1-1, reads EAGVVQSPRYKIIEKKQPVAFWCNPISGHNTLYWYLQNLGQGPELLIRYENEEAVDDSQLPKDRFSAERLKGVDSTLKIQPAELGDSAVYLCASSFLRQGSMNIEAFFGQGTRLTVV.

By proportion, this clonotype is large. The V call is TRBV6-5, the J call TRBJ2-1; TRBD2 matches at 10 bases. The germline CDR1 and CDR2 sequences are MNHEY and SVGAGI. The CDR3 has 14 amino acids. With V trimmed by 5 bases and J by 8 bases, 6 bases remained unmatched. As DNA, the CDR3 is TGTGCCAGCAGTACAGCGGGGGGGCTGGATGAGCAGTTCTTC. Its protein is CASSTAGGLDEQFF.

This clonotype counts as large. The chain uses TRBV6-1 and TRBJ1-1; 7 nucleotides align to TRBD1. The V and J ends lost 6 bases and 7 bases, in that order; junction bases with no gene match: 2. Germline values: CDR1 MNHNS, CDR2 SASEGT. There are 11 residues in the CDR3. The CDR3 sequence: CASSRGDEAFF. The DNA of the CDR3 is TGTGCCAGCAGCAGGGGGGATGAAGCTTTCTTT.

This clonotype is labeled medium-sized. The rearrangement uses TRBV7-2 and TRBJ2-1; TRBD2 matches 7 bases. Germline CDR1 SGHTA, CDR2 FQGNSA. The V and J ends lost 3 bases and 10 bases, in that order; junction bases with no gene match: 15. This CDR3 region has 16 residues. The CDR3 region has the DNA TGTGCCAGCAGCTTTTTAGCAGCGGGGTATATAAGGGAGCAGTTCTTC. Translated, it gives CASSFLAAGYIREQFF.